This T cell receptor (beta chain) was found in a study of T cells in Graves' hyperthyroidism and ophthalmopathy. Across the whole study: Initial diagnosis, before any treatment, was when peripheral blood was collected.

RNA transcripts served as the template for amplifying TCR beta CDR3 regions. During a first-round RT-PCR of the TCR CDR3, the HTBI primer set was used. TCRdb re-called the multiplex PCR reads with MiXCR, one entry per CDR3 protein. This sample has around 690,000 distinct CDR3 sequences, with 17% found just once. Each patient was aged 18 to 65 and had newly diagnosed hyperthyroidism of under 2 months' duration. PBMCs were sourced from approximately 9.3 ml fresh peripheral blood. This clonotype was detected only a few times. Trimming removed 6 bases from V and 5 bases from J; junction bases left unmatched: 9. CDR1 is DFQATT and CDR2 is SNEGSKA in the germline V gene (reference sequence). CDR3 length: 13 amino acids.

Sequencing used blood. This receptor was obtained from a man in his fifties or sixties with Graves' hyperthyroidism. The chain uses TRBV20-1 and TRBJ1-2; 7 nucleotides match TRBD1. DNA for the CDR3: TGCAGTGCCCCGGACAGGAACGAATATGGCTACACCTTC. Translated, it gives CSAPDRNEYGYTF.